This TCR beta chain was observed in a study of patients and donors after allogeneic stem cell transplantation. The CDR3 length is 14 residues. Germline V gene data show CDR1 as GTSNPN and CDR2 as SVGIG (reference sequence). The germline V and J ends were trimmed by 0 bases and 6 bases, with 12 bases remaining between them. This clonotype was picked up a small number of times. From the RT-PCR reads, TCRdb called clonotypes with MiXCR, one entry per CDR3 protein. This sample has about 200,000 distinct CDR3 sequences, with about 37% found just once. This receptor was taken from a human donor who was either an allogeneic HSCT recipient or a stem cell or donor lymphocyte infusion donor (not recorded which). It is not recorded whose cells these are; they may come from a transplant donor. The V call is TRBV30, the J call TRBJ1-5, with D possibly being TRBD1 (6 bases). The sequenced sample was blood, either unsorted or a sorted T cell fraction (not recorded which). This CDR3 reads CAWSVQVGGQPQHF. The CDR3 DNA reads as TGTGCCTGGAGTGTACAAGTAGGGGGTCAGCCCCAGCATTTT.